This T cell receptor beta chain is from a study of identical twins. Notes on the study in general: The authors drew conclusions from cross-sectional statistical analysis rather than following the same donors. Out-of-frame alpha sequences shared by twins were enriched for low generation probability.

This clonotype showed up just a few times. Its specificity is not known. Unique molecular identifiers were present on the cDNA, which also gained a universal primer site by template switching. TCRdb processed the 5' RACE reads anew with MiXCR; each CDR3 protein has one entry. The profile shows a few hundred thousand distinct CDR3 sequences, 13% to 15% of them singletons. All of the donors were Caucasians in good health. Germline CDR1 reads SGHNT; CDR2 reads YYREEE (reference sequence). CDR3 length: 15 amino acids. V was clipped by 5 bases and J by 6 bases; unmatched bases: 8. The data also belong to a second study, concerning yellow fever vaccine responses in identical twins.

V and J are TRBV5-4 and TRBJ1-6, with 7 bases lining up with TRBD1. This receptor was identified in a woman aged 18 to 35 in good health. The sequenced sample consisted of CD4+ T cells sorted from blood. DNA of the CDR3: TGTGCCAGCAGTTCCACCGGGACAGCTAATTCACCCCTCCACTTT. This sequence encodes CASSSTGTANSPLHF.